The clone carrying this T cell receptor beta chain has just one count. Some clones are missing from TCRdb's copy, which holds only in-frame ones; the method was immunoSEQ multiplex PCR. The repertoire holds fewer than 3 million clones, 85% to 95% seen once, with 0.3% to 0.45% in the top ten. Germline V CDR1 and CDR2: MNHNS, SASEGT. The CDR3 runs 15 residues. V lost 7 bases, J lost 3 bases, and 18 bases lay in between. The data were taken from a study of shared clonotypes between healthy human individuals. The V and J genes are TRBV6-1 and TRBJ1-1, with D tentatively TRBD1 (6 bases). The sequencing sample was made of naive CD4+ T cells from PBMCs. Noted subset: CD45RA+ positively selected. This TCR was sampled from a man aged 18 to 35 in good health. Some clones in this sample may be carry-over from other donors' samples. The CDR3 coding sequence is TGTGCCAGCAACGAGGGGGGTTTGGGGCACACTGAAGCTTTCTTT. Amino acid sequence: CASNEGGLGHTEAFF.